These T cell receptor beta chains were read from a single sample in a study of blood T cells in healthy people across ages. Using its own MiXCR run on the 5' RACE reads, TCRdb lists one record per CDR3 protein. The data hold under 1,000,000 distinct CDR3 sequences, with 30% to 45% observed a single time. Sequenced material: blood. Receptors were obtained from a man between 18 and 35 years old in good health. The CDR3 runs from the conserved cysteine through the conserved F or W. D genes are given only for firm matches. The size entry is marked missing in some rows and otherwise reads once, few, many or a size class.

>NA|few|TRBJ2-7|TRBV12-3/TRBV12-4
CASSVGRGPYEQYF
TGTGCCAGCAGTGTAGGTAGGGGCCCGTACGAGCAGTACTTC
>NA|NA|TRBJ2-3|TRBV7-2
CATARGVDTQYF
TGTGCCACCGCTCGCGGGGTAGATACGCAGTATTTT
>NA|few|TRBJ1-1|TRBV7-9
CASSPAGRYTEAFF
TGTGCCAGCAGCCCAGCCGGGAGGTACACTGAAGCTTTCTTT
>NA|NA|TRBJ1-6|TRBV6-5
CASRDRSNSPLHF
TGTGCCAGCAGGGACAGAAGTAATTCACCCCTCCACTTT
>NA|NA|TRBJ1-2|TRBV14
CASSQEEGFYGYTF
TGTGCCAGCAGCCAAGAGGAGGGTTTCTATGGCTACACCTTC
>NA|few|TRBJ1-1|TRBV29-1
CSVEADSQGSEAFF
TGCAGCGTTGAAGCCGACAGCCAGGGATCTGAAGCTTTCTTT
>TRBD1|NA|TRBJ1-4|TRBV5-1
CASSQEPGQGLSTNEKLFF
TGCGCCAGCAGCCAAGAACCGGGACAGGGGCTTTCAACTAATGAAAAACTGTTTTTT
>NA|few|TRBJ2-5|TRBV28
CASGTIWETQYF
TGTGCCAGCGGGACCATTTGGGAGACCCAGTACTTC
>NA|NA|TRBJ2-1|TRBV12-3/TRBV12-4
CASSPARVMYNEQFF
TGTGCCAGCAGTCCCGCCCGCGTAATGTACAATGAGCAGTTCTTC
>NA|NA|TRBJ1-2|TRBV5-1
CASREEGDGYTF
TGCGCCAGTCGCGAGGAGGGGGATGGCTACACCTTC
>TRBD2|NA|TRBJ2-1|TRBV13
CASSNRGGPQFF
TGTGCCAGCAGTAATCGGGGGGGCCCGCAGTTCTTC
>NA|NA|TRBJ2-1|TRBV19
CASSIAQSPHNEQFF
TGTGCCAGTAGTATAGCCCAGTCCCCCCACAATGAGCAGTTCTTC
>NA|NA|TRBJ2-1|TRBV30
CALSLGRGYEQFF
TGTGCCTTATCACTTGGCCGAGGCTACGAGCAGTTCTTC
>TRBD2|many|TRBJ2-1|TRBV4-1
CASSQVSRGGAGEQFF
TGCGCCAGCAGCCAAGTTTCCCGCGGGGGGGCCGGTGAGCAGTTCTTC
>NA|NA|TRBJ2-3|TRBV12-3/TRBV12-4
CASSLRGGGQTDTQYF
TGTGCCAGCAGTTTAAGGGGGGGTGGGCAGACAGATACGCAGTATTTT
>NA|few|TRBJ2-3|TRBV4-3
CASSRAEASADTQYF
TGCGCCAGCAGCCGGGCAGAGGCTAGCGCAGATACGCAGTATTTT
>TRBD2|NA|TRBJ2-6|TRBV7-3
CASSLISSGRASYSGANVLTF
TGTGCCAGCAGCTTAATTTCCAGCGGGAGGGCCTCGTACTCTGGGGCCAACGTCCTGACTTTC
>NA|many|TRBJ2-3|TRBV7-3
CASSVGRFTDTQYF
TGTGCCAGCAGCGTAGGGCGGTTCACAGATACGCAGTATTTT
>NA|many|TRBJ2-3|TRBV12-3/TRBV12-4
CASSLMDLATDTQYF
TGTGCCAGCAGTTTAATGGATCTGGCCACAGATACGCAGTATTTT
>NA|NA|TRBJ1-4|TRBV27
CASSLVRGNEKLFF
TGTGCCAGCAGTTTAGTCAGGGGAAATGAAAAACTGTTTTTT
>NA|NA|TRBJ1-4|TRBV27
CASSPATNEKLFF
TGTGCCAGCAGTCCTGCAACTAATGAAAAACTGTTTTTT
>NA|once|TRBJ1-2|TRBV5-1
CASSLAGLQVSYGYTF
TGCGCCAGCAGCTTGGCCGGACTGCAGGTCAGCTATGGCTACACCTTC
>TRBD2|NA|TRBJ2-5|TRBV7-2
CASSVGGTSGGYQETQYF
TGTGCCAGCAGCGTTGGGGGGACTAGCGGGGGGTACCAAGAGACCCAGTACTTC
>NA|many|TRBJ2-1|TRBV7-2
CASSLKMEQFF
TGTGCCAGCAGCTTAAAAATGGAGCAGTTCTTC
>NA|NA|TRBJ1-1|TRBV15
CATSRDGGDGTEAFF
TGTGCCACCAGCAGAGATGGGGGGGACGGCACTGAAGCTTTCTTT
>TRBD1|few|TRBJ1-4|TRBV12-3/TRBV12-4
CASRWDRGNEKLFF
TGTGCCAGCAGATGGGACAGGGGGAATGAAAAACTGTTTTTT
>TRBD1|NA|TRBJ1-1|TRBV10-3
CVISGQIGTADLSEAFF
TGTGTCATCAGTGGTCAGATCGGGACAGCCGACCTCTCTGAAGCTTTCTTT
>NA|NA|TRBJ2-3|TRBV6-2/TRBV6-3
CASSLRDTTDTQYF
TGTGCCAGCAGCCTCCGGGACACCACAGATACGCAGTATTTT
>NA|NA|TRBJ2-7|TRBV3-1
CASRSGINYEQYF
TGTGCCAGCAGATCTGGGATCAACTACGAGCAGTACTTC
>TRBD1|NA|TRBJ2-7|TRBV5-1
CASSTDRAYEQYF
TGCGCCAGCAGCACGGACAGGGCCTACGAGCAGTACTTC
>NA|many|TRBJ2-1|TRBV2
CATYLAHNEQFF
TGTGCCACCTATCTAGCCCACAATGAGCAGTTCTTC
>NA|many|TRBJ2-3|TRBV7-2
CASSLRGYSTDTQYF
TGTGCCAGCAGCTTACGGGGATATAGCACAGATACGCAGTATTTT
>NA|once|TRBJ1-4|TRBV29-1
CSVEDRDTHEPTNGKLFF
TGCAGCGTTGAAGATCGCGACACCCACGAACCAACTAATGGAAAACTGTTTTTT
>TRBD1|few|TRBJ2-7|TRBV9
CASSLGQGFSYEQYF
TGTGCCAGCAGCCTTGGACAGGGGTTTTCCTACGAGCAGTACTTC
>NA|NA|TRBJ1-5|TRBV29-1
CSAGWGNQPQHF
TGCAGCGCTGGTTGGGGGAATCAGCCCCAGCATTTT
>NA|few|TRBJ2-1|TRBV7-9
CASGLPRALPNEQFF
TGTGCCAGCGGCTTACCCAGGGCTCTACCCAATGAGCAGTTCTTC